Each of the 21 T cell receptor beta chains below was sequenced from the same sample in a study of cytomegalovirus exposure and HLA in healthy donors. The PCR made use of 60 Vbeta and 13 Jbeta primers. The assay was immunoSEQ multiplex PCR, and TCRdb's table has in-frame clones only and misses some. This sample yields 150,000 to 200,000 clones, of which approximately 82% are seen a single time; around 1.4% belongs to the top ten. Input material: PBMCs. The receptors were gathered from a male donor in good health and CMV-seronegative.

The chain joins TRBV10-3 to TRBJ2-3; 11 positions agree with TRBD2. CDR1 is ENHRY, CDR2 SYGVKD, per germline. The CDR3 runs 16 residues. Germline trimming cut 6 bases from V and 6 bases from J; bases unmatched to any gene: 11. As DNA, the CDR3 is TGTGCCATCAGGGACAGACTAGCGGGGAGCGGTGATACGCAGTATTTT. Residues: CAIRDRLAGSGDTQYF.

The chain recombines TRBV7-2 with TRBJ1-1; D may be TRBD1 (6 bases). Germline V gene data show CDR1 as SGHTA and CDR2 as FQGNSA. V lost 2 bases to trimming and J lost 4 bases, with 11 bases between them. The CDR3 consists of 14 residues. The CDR3 spells CASSLQGPSTEAFF. The CDR3 nucleotides are TGTGCCAGCAGCTTACAGGGGCCCAGCACTGAAGCTTTCTTT.

The V call is TRBV10-3, the J call TRBJ1-1; TRBD1 matches at 7 bases. J lost 2 bases, V lost 4 bases, and 4 bases had no gene match. The germline V gene encodes CDR1 ENHRY and CDR2 SYGVKD. The CDR3 runs 14 residues. CDR3 sequence: CAISGRQGNTEAFF. The CDR3 DNA sequence: TGTGCCATCAGTGGACGACAGGGAAACACTGAAGCTTTCTTT.

The count of this clone is one. The J gene is TRBJ2-3, the V gene TRBV30; D perhaps matches TRBD1 (5 bases). The CDR3 is 13 amino acids. CDR1 is GTSNPN, CDR2 SVGIG, per germline (reference sequence). The V gene lost 3 bases and the J gene lost 2 bases, with 9 bases spanning the gap. Here the CDR3 reads CAWRQEPTDTQYF. As DNA, the CDR3 is TGTGCCTGGAGACAGGAGCCCACAGATACGCAGTATTTT. Variable domain in full (rest from reference TRBV30 and TRBJ2-3): SQTIHQWPATLVQPVGSPLSLECTVEGTSNPNLYWYRQAAGRGLQLLFYSVGIGQISSEVPQNLSASRPQDRQFILSSKKLLLSDSGFYLCAWRQEPTDTQYFGPGTRLTVL.

The table lists this clone with a few counts. The V call is TRBV7-9, the J call TRBJ1-2; no firm D call. CDR3 length equals 15 residues. V was pared by 2 bases and J by 4 bases, with 14 bases between. Germline values: CDR1 SEHNR, CDR2 FQNEAQ (reference sequence). The CDR3 loop reads CASSLIRSAGYGYTF. CDR3 nucleotides: TGTGCCAGCAGCTTAATCCGATCCGCCGGCTATGGCTACACCTTC.

The chain is built from TRBV7-6 and TRBJ1-5, with D tentatively TRBD1 (6 bases). The CDR3 sequence is 16 residues long. V lost 5 bases and J lost 2, with 16 bases in between. Germline-derived CDR1 and CDR2 are SGHVS and FNYEAQ. This chain's CDR3 is CASSPVRGARNQPQHF. CDR3 DNA sequence: TGTGCCAGCAGCCCTGTCCGGGGGGCACGCAATCAGCCCCAGCATTTT.

The V call is TRBV7-3, the J call TRBJ1-6, with D perhaps TRBD1 (6 bases). The germline V gene encodes CDR1 SGHTA and CDR2 FQGTGA. Trimming cost V 1 base and J 6 bases, with 16 bases left between them. The CDR3 contains 17 residues. The CDR3 spells CASSLSGGAYGNSPLHF. CDR3 bases: TGTGCCAGCAGCTTAAGTGGGGGGGCGTATGGTAATTCACCCCTCCACTTT.

This chain connects TRBV9 to TRBJ1-2; 10 nucleotides line up with TRBD1. Germline loops: CDR1 SGDLS, CDR2 YYNGEE. The CDR3 extends over 14 amino acids. V lost 4 bases, J lost 6 bases, and 6 bases stayed unmatched. CDR3 DNA: TGTGCCAGCAGCCCCCAGGGGACAGGGGATGGCTACACCTTC. Amino acids: CASSPQGTGDGYTF. Full variable domain (remainder filled in from reference TRBV9 and TRBJ1-2): DSGVTQTPKHLITATGQRVTLRCSPRSGDLSVYWYQQSLDQGLQFLIQYYNGEERAKGNILERFSAQQFPDLHSELNLSSLELGDSALYFCASSPQGTGDGYTFGSGTRLTVV.

The chain couples TRBV5-1 to TRBJ2-7; D may be TRBD1 (8 bases). The CDR3 length is 17 residues. The V and J ends lost 2 bases and 0 bases respectively, with 18 bases between them. Germline CDR1 SGHRS, CDR2 YFSETQ. CDR3 region: CASSLSTTGGDSYEQYF. DNA for the CDR3: TGCGCCAGCAGCTTAAGTACCACAGGGGGGGACTCCTACGAGCAGTACTTC.

This clone was detected a few times. The chain has TRBV7-3 and TRBJ1-2; a weak D match, TRBD1 (6 bases). This CDR3 contains 14 residues. Germline assignment: CDR1 SGHTA and CDR2 FQGTGA. The V end was cut by 0 bases, the J end by 6 bases, with 11 bases between. CDR3 sequence reads: CASSLTGGGDGYTF. For the CDR3, the DNA is TGTGCCAGCAGCTTAACGGGAGGGGGGGATGGCTACACCTTC.

V is TRBV5-6 and J is TRBJ2-1; 7 positions match TRBD2. CDR1 is SGHDT, CDR2 YYEEEE, per germline. The CDR3 covers 12 residues. V trimming: 5 bases; J trimming: 9 bases; junction bases outside the gene matches: 5. This CDR3 reads CASSLTSFEQFF. CDR3 DNA sequence: TGTGCCAGCAGTTTGACTAGCTTTGAGCAGTTCTTC.

In this sample, this clone turned up once. CDR3 loop: CASSEDRASGNNEQFF. CDR3 sequence (DNA): TGTGCCAGCAGTGAGGATAGGGCTAGCGGTAACAATGAGCAGTTCTTC. V is TRBV25-1 and J is TRBJ2-1; 7 nucleotides align to TRBD2. The J segment lost 5 bases and the V segment lost 3 bases, leaving 10 bases of the junction unmatched. The CDR3 covers 16 residues. CDR1 and CDR2 from the germline V gene are MGHDK and SYGVNS.

The chain is built from TRBV18 and TRBJ1-2; D not certain. Between the trimmed V and J ends, which lost 1 base and 4 bases, there was a span of 13 bases. Germline values: CDR1 KGHSH, CDR2 LQKENI. The CDR3 contains 15 residues. The CDR3 is CASSPRPGEGYGYTF. The CDR3 bases are TGTGCCAGCTCACCACGTCCTGGGGAGGGCTATGGCTACACCTTC. Full variable domain (remainder filled in from reference TRBV18 and TRBJ1-2): NAGVMQNPRHLVRRRGQEARLRCSPMKGHSHVYWYRQLPEEGLKFMVYLQKENIIDESGMPKERFSAEFPKEGPSILRIQQVVRGDSAAYFCASSPRPGEGYGYTFGSGTRLTVV.

V is TRBV5-1 and J is TRBJ1-3; TRBD1 is a possible D gene (6 bases). Germline lookup yields CDR1 SGHRS and CDR2 YFSETQ. The CDR3 is 16 residues long. The V end lost 6 bases, the J end lost 0 bases, and 16 bases lay between the germline ends. CDR3 protein: CASTPTGPFSGNTIYF. The CDR3 DNA reads TGCGCCAGCACCCCGACAGGCCCCTTCTCTGGAAACACCATATATTTT.

The chain combines TRBV19 with TRBJ1-5; 8 nucleotides match TRBD1. The CDR3 covers 16 residues. J was trimmed by 2 bases and V by 5 bases; bases with no gene match: 8. From germline, CDR1 is LNHDA and CDR2 SQIVND (reference sequence). The CDR3 DNA sequence: TGTGCCAGTAGTGGACAGGGCCAAGGGGGCAATCAGCCCCAGCATTTT. Amino acids: CASSGQGQGGNQPQHF.

This chain joins TRBV9 and TRBJ1-2; 7 nucleotides agree with TRBD1. V gave up 0 bases and J gave up 7 bases; unmatched junction bases: 12. This CDR3 region has 16 residues. Germline CDR1 SGDLS, CDR2 YYNGEE. CDR3 nucleotide sequence: TGTGCCAGCAGCGTAGGTTTTATACCAGGGGGAGGTGGCTACACCTTC. This encodes CASSVGFIPGGGGYTF.

The chain recombines TRBV4-3 with TRBJ1-4; the D is unclear. The germline V and J ends were trimmed by 0 bases and 1 base, with 9 bases remaining between them. This CDR3 has 16 amino acids. CDR1 is LGHNA, CDR2 YSLEER, per germline. In nucleotides, the CDR3 is TGCGCCAGCAGCCAAGACATCGGGGTAACTAATGAAAAACTGTTTTTT. It is translated as CASSQDIGVTNEKLFF.

Concerning this clone itself: An end of the junction does not agree with germline; a read error may underlie this. The genes are TRBV4-2 and TRBJ2-1, with a tentative D call TRBD2 (7 bases). There are 17 residues in the CDR3. Germline CDR1 is LGHNA and CDR2 is YNFKEQ. CDR3 DNA sequence: TGTGCCAGCACCCAATTCCAAGGGGGGGCTTCTGCTAATGAGCAGTTCTTC. It is translated as CASTQFQGGASANEQFF.

This clone showed up just a few times. The genes are TRBV25-1 and TRBJ1-6; D is unclear. The V gene's germline CDR1 is MGHDK and CDR2 SYGVNS. This CDR3 contains 13 residues. The germline V and J ends were trimmed by 4 bases and 8 bases, with 9 bases remaining between them. The CDR3 reads CASSATGDSPLHF. The DNA for the CDR3 is TGTGCCAGCAGTGCCACGGGAGATTCACCCCTCCACTTT.

V and J are TRBV5-4 and TRBJ2-3; D gene unclear. CDR1 is SGHNT and CDR2 is YYREEE in the germline V gene (reference sequence). V lost 0 bases and J lost 5, with 4 bases in between. CDR3 length equals 12 residues. The CDR3 protein is CASSLVGDTQYF. The CDR3 DNA follows: TGTGCCAGCAGCTTGGTCGGAGATACGCAGTATTTT. The full variable domain, in which reference TRBV5-4 and TRBJ2-3 provide the parts outside the CDR3, is ETGVTQSPTHLIKTRGQQVTLRCSSQSGHNTVSWYQQALGQGPQFIFQYYREEENGRGNFPPRFSGLQFPNYSSELNVNALELDDSALYLCASSLVGDTQYFGPGTRLTVL.

This sequence joins TRBV6-5 and TRBJ1-4; TRBD1 agrees at 8 bases. The J segment lost 7 bases and the V segment lost 6 bases, leaving 4 bases of the junction unmatched. Germline CDR1 is MNHEY and CDR2 is SVGAGI. The CDR3 has 13 amino acids. The CDR3 spells CASRSGTGEKLFF. CDR3 coding DNA: TGTGCCAGCAGGTCCGGGACAGGTGAAAAACTGTTTTTT.